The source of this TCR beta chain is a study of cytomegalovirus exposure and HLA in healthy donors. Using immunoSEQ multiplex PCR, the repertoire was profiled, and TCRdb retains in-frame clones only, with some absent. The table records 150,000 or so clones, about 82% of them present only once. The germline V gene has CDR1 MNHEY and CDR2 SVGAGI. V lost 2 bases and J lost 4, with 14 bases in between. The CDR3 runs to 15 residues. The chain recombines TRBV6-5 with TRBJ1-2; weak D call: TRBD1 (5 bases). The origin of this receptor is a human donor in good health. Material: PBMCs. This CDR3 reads CASSYGVGGTYGYTF. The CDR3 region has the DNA TGTGCCAGCAGTTACGGTGTTGGGGGGACCTATGGCTACACCTTC.